One and the same sample provided the 4 T cell receptor beta chains below, sequenced in a study of cytomegalovirus exposure and HLA in healthy donors. 13 Jbeta primers and 60 Vbeta primers were used for the PCR. The data were produced by immunoSEQ multiplex PCR, yet TCRdb's version contains in-frame clones alone and is incomplete. This sample has around 130,000 clones, with 80% found just once. The specimen was PBMCs. The receptors were sampled from a man aged 40-50 years in good health and CMV-seronegative.

This clone was seen a few times. This sequence joins TRBV4-2 and TRBJ1-2; 9 bases agree with TRBD1. V lost 5 bases and J lost 8; bases outside the gene matches: 9. The CDR3 has 14 residues. The germline V gene has CDR1 LGHNA and CDR2 YNFKEQ. The CDR3 here is CASSARDREEGYTF. CDR3 nucleotides: TGTGCCAGCAGCGCCCGGGACAGGGAGGAGGGCTACACCTTC.

V usage is TRBV5-1 and J usage is TRBJ2-2; 10 bases map to TRBD2. The CDR3 is 19 amino acids. Germline CDR1 is SGHRS and CDR2 is YFSETQ. The V and J ends lost 2 bases and 5 bases, in that order; junction bases with no gene match: 15. The CDR3 protein is CASSFFSSGSLGYTGELFF. CDR3 coding DNA: TGCGCCAGCAGCTTTTTTTCTAGCGGGAGCCTTGGGTATACCGGGGAGCTGTTTTTT.

This chain links TRBV7-2 with TRBJ1-2; 8 positions agree with TRBD1. V lost 4 bases and J lost 5; bases outside the gene matches: 6. This CDR3 comprises 14 residues. Germline-derived CDR1 and CDR2 are SGHTA and FQGNSA. CDR3 region: CASSSQGTGYGYTF. In DNA form, the CDR3 reads TGTGCCAGCAGCTCGCAAGGGACAGGATATGGCTACACCTTC. The full variable domain, its missing parts supplied by reference TRBV7-2 and TRBJ1-2, is GAGVSQSPSNKVTEKGKDVELRCDPISGHTALYWYRQSLGQGLEFLIYFQGNSAPDKSGLPSDRFSAERTGGSVSTLTIQRTQQEDSAVYLCASSSQGTGYGYTFGSGTRLTVV.

J is TRBJ1-5 and V is TRBV6-5; unclear D gene. Trimming removed 4 bases from V and 3 bases from J, with 13 bases in between. The CDR3 is 15 residues long. CDR1 is MNHEY and CDR2 is SVGAGI in the germline V gene. This CDR3 reads CASSFPGETNQPQHF. The CDR3 bases are TGTGCCAGCAGTTTCCCCGGGGAGACCAATCAGCCCCAGCATTTT.